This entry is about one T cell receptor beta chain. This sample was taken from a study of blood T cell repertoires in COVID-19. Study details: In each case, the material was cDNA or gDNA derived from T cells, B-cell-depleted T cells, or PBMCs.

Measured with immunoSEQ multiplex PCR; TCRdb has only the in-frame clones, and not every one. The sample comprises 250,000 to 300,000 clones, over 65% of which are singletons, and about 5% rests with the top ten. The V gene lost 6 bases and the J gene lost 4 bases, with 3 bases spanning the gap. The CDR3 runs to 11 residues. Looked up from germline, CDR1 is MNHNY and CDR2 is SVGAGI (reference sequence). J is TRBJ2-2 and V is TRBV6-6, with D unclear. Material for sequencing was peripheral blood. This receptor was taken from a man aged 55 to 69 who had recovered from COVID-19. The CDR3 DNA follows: TGTGCCAGCAGCTTCACCGGGGAGCTGTTTTTT. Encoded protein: CASSFTGELFF.